What follows describes a single T cell receptor beta chain. The specificity of this receptor is unknown. No quality values exist for individual bases; no much larger clone is one base distant. TCRbeta CDR3 regions were amplified from genomic DNA by means of the immunoSEQ Assay, a bias-controlled multiplex PCR. Regarding the original processing steps: The number of nucleated cells in each sample was estimated from the amplification of reference gene primers within the assay. Sequence reads were collapsed and filtered to measure the absolute abundance of every unique TCRbeta CDR3 rearrangement. For each sample, productive Simpson clonality was calculated as the square root of Simpson's diversity index across productive rearrangements. TCRdb took over this immuneACCESS table, retaining in-frame rearrangements with V and J assigned. Such tables are incomplete; in checked studies, under half of the missing clones stem from an unresolved V gene, and the remainder is unexplained. V, J and clone size derive from that table, while D and trimming were established from the DNA sequence. In this sample the table shows 150,000 to 200,000 clones, more than 70% of which occur a single time. The ten largest make up less than 3% of the sample.

Collaborating institutions collected whole blood in K2EDTA tubes following their own protocols. Collaborator samples were shipped for TCRbeta analysis as frozen whole blood, isolated PBMCs, or DNA extracted from either sample type. These data originate in a study of blood T cell repertoires in COVID-19 (dated by TCRdb to about 2020). For context, the study as a whole: Collaborator samples came from the United States, Italy and Spain and covered acute and convalescent phases of COVID-19. Where available, HLA class I and class II types were obtained from metadata supplied by the sample provider rather than from assay-based typing. The prospective study material was composed of cDNA or gDNA derived from T cells, B-cell-depleted T cells, or PBMCs. The repertoires were made available in a free public database intended to serve as a resource for research on the immune response to SARS-CoV-2. Samples came from the ongoing ImmuneRACE study (first 160 participants) plus 1,254 subjects from 6 global collaborators. Deeply sampled blood TCRbeta repertoires from subjects exposed to, actively infected with, or recovered from COVID-19 were included in the dataset. Sample metadata almost always included a de-identified subject ID, COVID-19 status, age in years and sex.

Trimming costs V 5 bases and J 7 bases, and their ends lie 17 bases apart. Measured from the cysteine to the phenylalanine, the CDR3 is 14 residues long. This entry keeps only the CDR3 DNA: 42 bases, framed from base 1. Sequences MGHDK (CDR1) and SYGVNS (CDR2) are obtained from the germline V gene. Here is what the overall study found, with its caveats: Clinical and demographic metadata were provided uncurated, with the amount varying by source and participant.

The sequencing input was peripheral blood. This sequence uses TRBV25-1 and TRBJ1-2; tentative D gene TRBD1, with 5 bases matching. This clonotype originated in a man between 60 and 75 years old with acute or convalescent COVID-19. The CDR3 has the sequence CASSPGTPSRGYTF. The sequence in DNA is TGTGCCAGCAGTCCCGGGACTCCGAGTCGTGGCTACACCTTC.